Listed below are T cell receptor beta chains from one sample, sequenced in a study of cytomegalovirus exposure and HLA in healthy donors. The data were produced by immunoSEQ multiplex PCR, yet TCRdb's version contains in-frame clones alone and is incomplete. The sample includes some 90,000 clones, 65% to 80% of them seen just once. Sequences were obtained from PBMCs. Every receptor here comes from a man aged 30 to 39 in good health and CMV-seronegative. CDR3s include the opening cysteine and the closing phenylalanine or tryptophan. Each record gives: V gene, clone size, D gene, J gene, CDR3 DNA, CDR3 protein. A D gene is named only where the DNA matches it firmly. The size entry is marked missing in some rows and otherwise reads once, few, many or a size class.

v_call: TRBV6-1; clone_size: .; d_call: .; j_call: TRBJ1-5; cdr3_nt: TGTGCCAGCAGTGCCAGGGAGGTCGATCAGCCCCAGCATTTT; cdr3_aa: CASSAREVDQPQHF
v_call: TRBV6-5; clone_size: .; d_call: .; j_call: TRBJ1-6; cdr3_nt: TGTGCCAGCAGTTACGGACAATCAGAAAATTCACCCCTCCACTTT; cdr3_aa: CASSYGQSENSPLHF
v_call: TRBV19; clone_size: .; d_call: .; j_call: TRBJ2-3; cdr3_nt: TGTGCCAGTAGTATGTACACAGATACGCAGTATTTT; cdr3_aa: CASSMYTDTQYF
v_call: TRBV10-1; clone_size: .; d_call: .; j_call: TRBJ2-3; cdr3_nt: TGCGCCAGCAGTGCTTCGTCGTTCGCAGATACGCAGTATTTT; cdr3_aa: CASSASSFADTQYF
v_call: TRBV28; clone_size: .; d_call: .; j_call: TRBJ1-2; cdr3_nt: TGTGCCAGCAGTCCCTACTACTATGGCTACACCTTC; cdr3_aa: CASSPYYYGYTF
v_call: TRBV5-4; clone_size: few; d_call: .; j_call: TRBJ1-1; cdr3_nt: TGTGCCAGCGTTGGCAGAAGCCCCGAAGGGGGGAACACTGAAGCTTTCTTT; cdr3_aa: CASVGRSPEGGNTEAFF
v_call: TRBV7-8; clone_size: .; d_call: .; j_call: TRBJ2-2; cdr3_nt: TGTGCCAGCAGCCCCACGGGGGAAACGAACACCGGGGAGCTGTTTTTT; cdr3_aa: CASSPTGETNTGELFF
v_call: TRBV7-3; clone_size: .; d_call: .; j_call: TRBJ1-6; cdr3_nt: TGTGCCAGCAGCTTAGAGTATAATTCACCCCTCCACTTT; cdr3_aa: CASSLEYNSPLHF
v_call: TRBV19; clone_size: .; d_call: .; j_call: TRBJ1-2; cdr3_nt: TGTGCCAGTAGTATTACGGGTTATGTCTATGGCTACACCTTC; cdr3_aa: CASSITGYVYGYTF
v_call: TRBV29-1; clone_size: .; d_call: TRBD1; j_call: TRBJ1-4; cdr3_nt: TGCAGCGCCAGGGACAGGGATGAAAAACTGTTTTTT; cdr3_aa: CSARDRDEKLFF
v_call: TRBV11-1; clone_size: .; d_call: TRBD1; j_call: TRBJ1-2; cdr3_nt: TGTGCCAGCAGCCCTACTCCGGGACAGGCTAACTATGGCTACACCTTC; cdr3_aa: CASSPTPGQANYGYTF
v_call: TRBV5-1; clone_size: .; d_call: TRBD1; j_call: TRBJ2-7; cdr3_nt: TGCGCCAGCAGCTCCGGGACAGGTCCCTACGAGCAGTACTTC; cdr3_aa: CASSSGTGPYEQYF
v_call: TRBV6-4; clone_size: few; d_call: TRBD1; j_call: TRBJ2-3; cdr3_nt: TGTGCCAGCAGTGGGACAGGGGGCACAGATACGCAGTATTTT; cdr3_aa: CASSGTGGTDTQYF
v_call: TRBV30; clone_size: .; d_call: TRBD1; j_call: TRBJ2-7; cdr3_nt: TGTGCCTGGTTTCCACAGGGGGCAGGCTACTACGAGCAGTACTTC; cdr3_aa: CAWFPQGAGYYEQYF
v_call: TRBV28; clone_size: .; d_call: TRBD1; j_call: TRBJ1-2; cdr3_nt: TGTGCCAGCAGTTTAGATCTTAGATTTGGGACAGGGCGGGGGGGCTACACCTTC; cdr3_aa: CASSLDLRFGTGRGGYTF
v_call: TRBV30; clone_size: .; d_call: .; j_call: TRBJ1-3; cdr3_nt: TGTGCCTGGAGTGCCCCCCGCAGGGCTGGAAACACCATATATTTT; cdr3_aa: CAWSAPRRAGNTIYF
v_call: TRBV4-1; clone_size: once; d_call: TRBD1; j_call: TRBJ1-5; cdr3_nt: TGCGCCAGCAGCCTGACGCAGAGGCAGGGGGTCGGCAATCAGCCCCAGCATTTT; cdr3_aa: CASSLTQRQGVGNQPQHF
v_call: TRBV28; clone_size: .; d_call: TRBD1; j_call: TRBJ2-1; cdr3_nt: TGTGCCAGCAGTTTATACACAGGGGATAATGAGCAGTTCTTC; cdr3_aa: CASSLYTGDNEQFF
v_call: TRBV30; clone_size: few; d_call: TRBD1; j_call: TRBJ1-2; cdr3_nt: TGTGCCTGGAGTGTGACAGGGGGTTCAAGCTACACCTTC; cdr3_aa: CAWSVTGGSSYTF
v_call: TRBV14; clone_size: .; d_call: TRBD1; j_call: TRBJ1-2; cdr3_nt: TGTGCCAGCAGCCAGGGACAGTGGGGGAGTGGCTACACCTTC; cdr3_aa: CASSQGQWGSGYTF
v_call: TRBV12-1; clone_size: .; d_call: .; j_call: TRBJ2-7; cdr3_nt: TGTGCCAGCAGCCTCCCGTCGTGCCTTCGCGATGAGGTGTACGAGCAGTACTTC; cdr3_aa: CASSLPSCLRDEVYEQYF
v_call: TRBV7-8; clone_size: .; d_call: .; j_call: TRBJ2-1; cdr3_nt: TGTGCCAGCAGCTCCCAAAAATCGAGCTCCTACAATGAGCAGTTCTTC; cdr3_aa: CASSSQKSSSYNEQFF
v_call: TRBV6-5; clone_size: .; d_call: .; j_call: TRBJ1-3; cdr3_nt: TGTGCCAGCAGAAAGGGGATTCAAGGAAACACCATATATTTT; cdr3_aa: CASRKGIQGNTIYF
v_call: TRBV11-3; clone_size: .; d_call: .; j_call: TRBJ2-7; cdr3_nt: TGTGCCAGCAGCTTAGGAGACAGCTCCTACGAGCAGTACTTC; cdr3_aa: CASSLGDSSYEQYF
v_call: TRBV2; clone_size: once; d_call: TRBD1; j_call: TRBJ1-1; cdr3_nt: TGTGCCAGCAGTGGACAGGGAGACACTGAAGCTTTCTTT; cdr3_aa: CASSGQGDTEAFF
v_call: TRBV6-5; clone_size: once; d_call: TRBD1; j_call: TRBJ1-4; cdr3_nt: TGTGCCAGCAGTTACAGGACAGGGGCTAATGAAAAGCTGTTTTTT; cdr3_aa: CASSYRTGANEKLFF
v_call: TRBV19; clone_size: few; d_call: .; j_call: TRBJ1-1; cdr3_nt: TGTGCCAGTAGTATCGAGGGGGTGAACACTGAAGCTTTCTTT; cdr3_aa: CASSIEGVNTEAFF
v_call: TRBV4-1; clone_size: .; d_call: .; j_call: TRBJ1-5; cdr3_nt: TGCGCCAGCAGCCAAGATTCCCCTTCCAATCAGCCCCAGCATTTT; cdr3_aa: CASSQDSPSNQPQHF
v_call: TRBV11-1; clone_size: .; d_call: TRBD1; j_call: TRBJ2-5; cdr3_nt: TGTGCCAGCAGCTTAGGGACCGGGACAGCACAAGAGACCCAGTACTTC; cdr3_aa: CASSLGTGTAQETQYF
v_call: TRBV18; clone_size: .; d_call: .; j_call: TRBJ2-2; cdr3_nt: TGTGCCAGCTCACCACTCCCTTGGCCCACCGGGGAGCTGTTTTTT; cdr3_aa: CASSPLPWPTGELFF
v_call: TRBV5-1; clone_size: .; d_call: .; j_call: TRBJ2-1; cdr3_nt: TGCGCCAGCAGCCGAGGGGGGGATGAGCAGTTCTTC; cdr3_aa: CASSRGGDEQFF
v_call: TRBV5-6; clone_size: .; d_call: .; j_call: TRBJ1-2; cdr3_nt: TGTGCCAGCAGCTTGGGGACAGAATTGCGGGGCTACACCTTC; cdr3_aa: CASSLGTELRGYTF
v_call: TRBV9; clone_size: .; d_call: TRBD1; j_call: TRBJ2-2; cdr3_nt: TGTGCCAGCAGCGTAGGACCGGGACAGGGACCGAACACCGGGGAGCTGTTTTTT; cdr3_aa: CASSVGPGQGPNTGELFF
v_call: TRBV30; clone_size: .; d_call: TRBD2; j_call: TRBJ2-5; cdr3_nt: TGTGCCTGGAGTGATGGACTAGCGGGGGATTTCTCGTCGCAAGAGACCCAGTACTTC; cdr3_aa: CAWSDGLAGDFSSQETQYF
v_call: TRBV5-4; clone_size: .; d_call: TRBD2; j_call: TRBJ2-2; cdr3_nt: TGTGCCAGCAGCTTGAGCGGGGGAAACACCGGGGAGCTGTTTTTT; cdr3_aa: CASSLSGGNTGELFF
v_call: TRBV19; clone_size: .; d_call: TRBD1; j_call: TRBJ1-5; cdr3_nt: TGTGCCAGTACTAAACAGGGGATTGGGCAGCCCCAGCATTTT; cdr3_aa: CASTKQGIGQPQHF
v_call: TRBV19; clone_size: .; d_call: .; j_call: TRBJ1-1; cdr3_nt: TGTGCCAGTAGTATGATGCAGGGAGGGCTTGAAGCTTTCTTT; cdr3_aa: CASSMMQGGLEAFF
v_call: TRBV27; clone_size: .; d_call: TRBD1; j_call: TRBJ1-2; cdr3_nt: TGTGCCAGCAGTCCGCTATCGGACAGGGGGCGTTTCTATGGCTACACCTTC; cdr3_aa: CASSPLSDRGRFYGYTF
v_call: TRBV7-2; clone_size: .; d_call: .; j_call: TRBJ1-5; cdr3_nt: TGTGCCAGCAGCTTACAGGCAGCAGTCGGTCAGCCCCAGCATTTT; cdr3_aa: CASSLQAAVGQPQHF
v_call: TRBV27; clone_size: .; d_call: .; j_call: TRBJ1-1; cdr3_nt: TGTGCCAGCAGTAAGTACGGGGCCGGGGGCACTGAAGCTTTCTTT; cdr3_aa: CASSKYGAGGTEAFF
v_call: TRBV2; clone_size: .; d_call: TRBD2; j_call: TRBJ2-5; cdr3_nt: TGTGCCAGCCCCGGGGGGCTAGCGGGGCAAGAGACCCAGTACTTC; cdr3_aa: CASPGGLAGQETQYF
v_call: TRBV6-1; clone_size: .; d_call: .; j_call: TRBJ1-5; cdr3_nt: TGTGCCAGCAGTGACACGGGGGGGGGTCAGCCCCAGCATTTT; cdr3_aa: CASSDTGGGQPQHF
v_call: TRBV6-5; clone_size: .; d_call: TRBD1; j_call: TRBJ1-1; cdr3_nt: TGTGCCAGCAGGCGACAGGGGTGGTTGAGCACTGAAGCTTTCTTT; cdr3_aa: CASRRQGWLSTEAFF
v_call: TRBV18; clone_size: .; d_call: TRBD1; j_call: TRBJ1-1; cdr3_nt: TGTGCCAGCTCACCGTCCCTGAACAGGGGGCAGAACACTGAAGCTTTCTTT; cdr3_aa: CASSPSLNRGQNTEAFF
v_call: TRBV29-1; clone_size: once; d_call: .; j_call: TRBJ2-3; cdr3_nt: TGCAGCGTTCGACAGTCCCGGAGGGCAGATACGCAGTATTTT; cdr3_aa: CSVRQSRRADTQYF
v_call: TRBV2; clone_size: .; d_call: .; j_call: TRBJ2-5; cdr3_nt: TGTGCCAGCAGAACACCAAAGGGGGAGACCCAGTACTTC; cdr3_aa: CASRTPKGETQYF
v_call: TRBV9; clone_size: once; d_call: TRBD1; j_call: TRBJ1-1; cdr3_nt: TGTGCCAGCAGCCCGATGGGACAGAAGAACACTGAAGCTTTCTTT; cdr3_aa: CASSPMGQKNTEAFF
v_call: TRBV7-9; clone_size: .; d_call: .; j_call: TRBJ1-2; cdr3_nt: TGTGCCAGCAGCTTCCAAACCGGGACACTGAACTATGGCTACACCTTC; cdr3_aa: CASSFQTGTLNYGYTF
v_call: TRBV30; clone_size: once; d_call: TRBD1; j_call: TRBJ1-2; cdr3_nt: TGTGCCTGGAGTGTGAGGACAGGAAAAGGTGGCTACACCTTC; cdr3_aa: CAWSVRTGKGGYTF
v_call: TRBV7-2; clone_size: once; d_call: .; j_call: TRBJ1-4; cdr3_nt: TGTGCCAGCAGCCAGTTCAGTGCAACTAATGAAAAACTGTTTTTT; cdr3_aa: CASSQFSATNEKLFF
v_call: TRBV4-3; clone_size: .; d_call: TRBD2; j_call: TRBJ2-2; cdr3_nt: TGCGCCAGCAGCCAGGAGACTAGCGTTAACACCGGGGAGCTGTTTTTT; cdr3_aa: CASSQETSVNTGELFF
v_call: TRBV11-1; clone_size: .; d_call: .; j_call: TRBJ2-1; cdr3_nt: TGTGCCAGCAGCCCCCACGGGGCCTACAATGAGCAGTTCTTC; cdr3_aa: CASSPHGAYNEQFF
v_call: TRBV5-1; clone_size: .; d_call: TRBD1; j_call: TRBJ1-1; cdr3_nt: TGCGCCAGCAGCTCGGGACAGGCCTACGCTGAAGCTTTCTTT; cdr3_aa: CASSSGQAYAEAFF
v_call: TRBV5-3; clone_size: .; d_call: TRBD1; j_call: TRBJ1-2; cdr3_nt: TGTGCCAGAAGCTTAAGACAGGGGGTCGCCCCTTGGGGCTACACCTTC; cdr3_aa: CARSLRQGVAPWGYTF
v_call: TRBV28; clone_size: .; d_call: TRBD1; j_call: TRBJ2-7; cdr3_nt: TGTGCCAGCAGTCTCACAAGGGACAGTACCGTTTTC; cdr3_aa: CASSLTRDSTVF